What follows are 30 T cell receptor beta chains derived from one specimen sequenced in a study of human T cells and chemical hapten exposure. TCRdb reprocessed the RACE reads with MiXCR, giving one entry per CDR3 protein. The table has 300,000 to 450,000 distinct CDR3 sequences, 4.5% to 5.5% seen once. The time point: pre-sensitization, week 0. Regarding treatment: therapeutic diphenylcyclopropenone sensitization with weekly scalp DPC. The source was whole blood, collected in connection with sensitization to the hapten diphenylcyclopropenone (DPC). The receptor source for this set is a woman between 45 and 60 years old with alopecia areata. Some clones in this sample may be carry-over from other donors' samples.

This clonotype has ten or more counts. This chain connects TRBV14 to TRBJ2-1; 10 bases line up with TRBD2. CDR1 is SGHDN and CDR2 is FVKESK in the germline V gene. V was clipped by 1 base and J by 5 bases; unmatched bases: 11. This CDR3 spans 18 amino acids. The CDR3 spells CASSQARTSGSANNEQFF. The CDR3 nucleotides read TGTGCCAGCAGCCAAGCTCGGACTAGCGGCAGTGCCAACAATGAGCAGTTCTTC.

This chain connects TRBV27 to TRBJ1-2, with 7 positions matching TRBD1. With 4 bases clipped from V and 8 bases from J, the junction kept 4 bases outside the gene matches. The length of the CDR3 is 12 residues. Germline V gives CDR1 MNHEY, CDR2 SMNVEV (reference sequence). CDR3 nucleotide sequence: TGTGCCAGCAGTTCGGACAGGTGGGGCTACACCTTC. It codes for CASSSDRWGYTF.

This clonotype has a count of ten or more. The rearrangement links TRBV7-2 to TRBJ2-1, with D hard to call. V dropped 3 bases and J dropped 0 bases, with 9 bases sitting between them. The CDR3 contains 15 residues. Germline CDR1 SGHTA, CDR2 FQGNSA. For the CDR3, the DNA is TGTGCCAGCAGCTTTCCGACGAGCTCCTACAATGAGCAGTTCTTC. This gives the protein CASSFPTSSYNEQFF. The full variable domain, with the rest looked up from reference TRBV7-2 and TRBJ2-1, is GAGVSQSPSNKVTEKGKDVELRCDPISGHTALYWYRQSLGQGLEFLIYFQGNSAPDKSGLPSDRFSAERTGGSVSTLTIQRTQQEDSAVYLCASSFPTSSYNEQFFGPGTRLTVL.

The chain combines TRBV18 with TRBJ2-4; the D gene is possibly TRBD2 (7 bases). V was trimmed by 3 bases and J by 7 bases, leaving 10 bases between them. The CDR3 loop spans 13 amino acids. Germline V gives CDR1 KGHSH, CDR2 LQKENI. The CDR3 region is CASSPRGGNIQYF. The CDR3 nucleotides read TGTGCCAGCTCACCCAGGGGAGGGAACATTCAGTACTTC.

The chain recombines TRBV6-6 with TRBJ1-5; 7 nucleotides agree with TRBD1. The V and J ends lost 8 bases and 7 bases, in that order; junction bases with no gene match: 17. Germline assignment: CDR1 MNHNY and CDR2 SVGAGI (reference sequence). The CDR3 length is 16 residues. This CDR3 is CASRTSEQGSGQPQHF. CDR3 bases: TGTGCCAGCCGAACCTCGGAACAGGGGTCGGGGCAGCCCCAGCATTTT.

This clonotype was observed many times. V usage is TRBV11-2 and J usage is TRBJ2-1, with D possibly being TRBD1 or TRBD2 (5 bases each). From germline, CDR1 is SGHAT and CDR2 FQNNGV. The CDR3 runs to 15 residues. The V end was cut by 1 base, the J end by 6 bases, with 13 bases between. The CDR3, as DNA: TGTGCCAGCAGCTTAGCTCGGGACGGAAGCAATGAGCAGTTCTTC. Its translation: CASSLARDGSNEQFF.

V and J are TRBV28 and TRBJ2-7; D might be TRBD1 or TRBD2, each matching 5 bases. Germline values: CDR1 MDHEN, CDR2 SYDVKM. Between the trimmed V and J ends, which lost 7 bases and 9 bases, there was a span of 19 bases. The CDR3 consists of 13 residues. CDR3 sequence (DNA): TGTGCCAGCACCTCCATTCAGGGACGGAGGCAGTACTTC. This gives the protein CASTSIQGRRQYF.

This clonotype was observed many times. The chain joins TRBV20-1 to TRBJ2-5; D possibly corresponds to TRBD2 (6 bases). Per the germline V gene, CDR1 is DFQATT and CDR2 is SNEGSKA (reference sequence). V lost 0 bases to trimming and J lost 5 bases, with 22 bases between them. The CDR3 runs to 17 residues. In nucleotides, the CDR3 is TGCAGTGCTAGAGATCCGTCGGGGCGGGGCCCGGGGGAGACCCAGTACTTC. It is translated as CSARDPSGRGPGETQYF.

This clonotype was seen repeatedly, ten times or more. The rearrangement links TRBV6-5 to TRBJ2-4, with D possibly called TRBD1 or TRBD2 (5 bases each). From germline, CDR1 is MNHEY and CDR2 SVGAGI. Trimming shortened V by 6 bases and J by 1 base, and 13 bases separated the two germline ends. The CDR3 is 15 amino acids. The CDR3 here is CASRGRSFAKNIQYF. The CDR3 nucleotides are TGTGCCAGCAGGGGACGGTCCTTTGCCAAAAACATTCAGTACTTC.

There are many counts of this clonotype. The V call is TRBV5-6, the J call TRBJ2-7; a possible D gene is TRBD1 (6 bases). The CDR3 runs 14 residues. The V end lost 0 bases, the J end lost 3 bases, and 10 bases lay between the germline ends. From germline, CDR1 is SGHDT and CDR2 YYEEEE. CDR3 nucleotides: TGTGCCAGCAGCTTGGGTAGGGGGTACTACGAGCAGTACTTC. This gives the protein CASSLGRGYYEQYF.

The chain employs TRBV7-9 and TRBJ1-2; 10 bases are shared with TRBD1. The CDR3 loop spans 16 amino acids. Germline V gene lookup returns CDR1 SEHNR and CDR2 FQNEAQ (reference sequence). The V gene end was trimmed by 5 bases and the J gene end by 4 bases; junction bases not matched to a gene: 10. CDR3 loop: CASSPEARDRGYGYTF. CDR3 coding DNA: TGTGCCAGCAGCCCCGAGGCGCGGGACAGGGGCTATGGCTACACCTTC. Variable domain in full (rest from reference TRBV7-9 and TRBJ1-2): DTGVSQNPRHKITKRGQNVTFRCDPISEHNRLYWYRQTLGQGPEFLTYFQNEAQLEKSRLLSDRFSAERPKGSFSTLEIQRTEQGDSAMYLCASSPEARDRGYGYTFGSGTRLTVV.

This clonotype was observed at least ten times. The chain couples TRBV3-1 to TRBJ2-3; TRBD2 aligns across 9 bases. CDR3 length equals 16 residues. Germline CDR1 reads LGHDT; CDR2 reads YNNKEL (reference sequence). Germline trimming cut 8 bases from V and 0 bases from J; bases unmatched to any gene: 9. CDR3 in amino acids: CASGALAGVSTDTQYF. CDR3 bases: TGTGCCAGCGGCGCTTTAGCGGGGGTCAGCACAGATACGCAGTATTTT.

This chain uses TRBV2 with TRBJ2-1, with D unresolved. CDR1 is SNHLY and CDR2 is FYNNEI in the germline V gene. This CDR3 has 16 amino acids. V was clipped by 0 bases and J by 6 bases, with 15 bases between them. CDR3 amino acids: CASSEAGSRPTNEQFF. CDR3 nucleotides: TGTGCCAGCAGTGAAGCTGGCTCCCGGCCTACCAATGAGCAGTTCTTC.

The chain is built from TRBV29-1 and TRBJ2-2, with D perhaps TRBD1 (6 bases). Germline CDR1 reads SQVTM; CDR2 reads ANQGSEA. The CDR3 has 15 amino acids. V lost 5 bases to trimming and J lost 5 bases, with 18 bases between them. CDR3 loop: CSVLMTGLRTGELFF. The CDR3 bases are TGCAGCGTTCTTATGACAGGACTGAGGACCGGGGAGCTGTTTTTT.

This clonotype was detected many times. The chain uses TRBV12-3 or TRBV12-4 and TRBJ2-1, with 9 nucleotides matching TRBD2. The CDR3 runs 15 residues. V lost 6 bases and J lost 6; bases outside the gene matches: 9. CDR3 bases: TGTGCCAGCAGACGCCCGGGACTAGCAACCAATGAGCAGTTCTTC. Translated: CASRRPGLATNEQFF.

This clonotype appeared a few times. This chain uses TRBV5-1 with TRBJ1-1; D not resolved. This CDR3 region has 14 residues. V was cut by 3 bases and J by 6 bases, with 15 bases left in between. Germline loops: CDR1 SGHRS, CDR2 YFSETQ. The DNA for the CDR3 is TGCGCCAGCAGCTCGTCAAGACAAAGTCCTGAAGCTTTCTTT. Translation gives CASSSSRQSPEAFF. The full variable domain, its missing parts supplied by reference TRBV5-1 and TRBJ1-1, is KAGVTQTPRYLIKTRGQQVTLSCSPISGHRSVSWYQQTPGQGLQFLFEYFSETQRNKGNFPGRFSGRQFSNSRSEMNVSTLELGDSALYLCASSSSRQSPEAFFGQGTRLTVV.

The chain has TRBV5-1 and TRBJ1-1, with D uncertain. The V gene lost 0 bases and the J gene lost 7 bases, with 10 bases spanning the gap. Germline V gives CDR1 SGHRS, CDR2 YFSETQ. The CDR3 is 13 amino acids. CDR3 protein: CASSLALLNEAFF. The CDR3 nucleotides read TGCGCCAGCAGCTTGGCCCTACTCAATGAAGCTTTCTTT.

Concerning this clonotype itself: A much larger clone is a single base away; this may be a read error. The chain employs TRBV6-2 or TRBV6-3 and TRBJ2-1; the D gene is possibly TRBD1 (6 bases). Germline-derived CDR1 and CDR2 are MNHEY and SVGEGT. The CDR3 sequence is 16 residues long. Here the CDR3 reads CTSSYPTGDSYNEQFF. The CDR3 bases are TGTACCAGCAGTTACCCGACAGGCGACTCCTACAATGAGCAGTTCTTC.

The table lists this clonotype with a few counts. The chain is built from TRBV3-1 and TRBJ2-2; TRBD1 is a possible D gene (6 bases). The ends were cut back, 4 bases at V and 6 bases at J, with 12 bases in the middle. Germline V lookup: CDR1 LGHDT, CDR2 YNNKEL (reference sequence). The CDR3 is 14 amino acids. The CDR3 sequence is CASSRDRRAGELFF. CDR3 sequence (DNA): TGTGCCAGCAGCCGAGACAGGCGGGCCGGGGAGCTGTTTTTT.

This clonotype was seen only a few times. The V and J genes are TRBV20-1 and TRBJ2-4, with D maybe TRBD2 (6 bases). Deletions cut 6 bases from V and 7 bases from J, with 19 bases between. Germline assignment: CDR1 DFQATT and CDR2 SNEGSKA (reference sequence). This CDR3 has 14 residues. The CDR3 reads CSATGGVEGNIQYF. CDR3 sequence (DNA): TGCAGTGCCACTGGCGGGGTAGAAGGGAACATTCAGTACTTC.

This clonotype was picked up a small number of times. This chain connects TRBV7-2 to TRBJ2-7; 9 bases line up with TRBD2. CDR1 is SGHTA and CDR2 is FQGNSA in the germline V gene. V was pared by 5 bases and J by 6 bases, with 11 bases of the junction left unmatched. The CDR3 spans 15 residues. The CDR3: CASSPSGNGRGEQYF. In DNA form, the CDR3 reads TGTGCCAGCAGCCCTAGCGGGAATGGGCGGGGCGAGCAGTACTTC.

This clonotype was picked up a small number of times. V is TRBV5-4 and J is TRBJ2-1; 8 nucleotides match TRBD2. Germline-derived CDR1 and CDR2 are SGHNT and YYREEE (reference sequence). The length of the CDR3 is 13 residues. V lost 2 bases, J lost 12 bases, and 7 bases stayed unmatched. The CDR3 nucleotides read TGTGCCAGCAGCTTAGCGGGAGAGGCTGGGCAGTTCTTC. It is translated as CASSLAGEAGQFF. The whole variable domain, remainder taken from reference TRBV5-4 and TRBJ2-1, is ETGVTQSPTHLIKTRGQQVTLRCSSQSGHNTVSWYQQALGQGPQFIFQYYREEENGRGNFPPRFSGLQFPNYSSELNVNALELDDSALYLCASSLAGEAGQFFGPGTRLTVL.

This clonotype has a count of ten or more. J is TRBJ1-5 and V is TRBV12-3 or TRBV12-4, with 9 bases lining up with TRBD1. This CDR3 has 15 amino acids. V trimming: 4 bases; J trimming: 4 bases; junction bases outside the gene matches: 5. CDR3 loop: CASSSSGQGNQPQHF. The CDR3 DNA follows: TGTGCCAGCAGTTCATCGGGACAGGGTAATCAGCCCCAGCATTTT.

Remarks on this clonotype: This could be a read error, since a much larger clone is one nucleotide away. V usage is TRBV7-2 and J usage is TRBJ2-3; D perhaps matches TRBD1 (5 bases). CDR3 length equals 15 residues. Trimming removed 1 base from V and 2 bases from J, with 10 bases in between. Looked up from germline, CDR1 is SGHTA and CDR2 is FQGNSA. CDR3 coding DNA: TGTGCCAGCAGCTTAGACGTACAGGCCACAGATACGCAGTATTTT. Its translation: CASSLDVQATDTQYF.

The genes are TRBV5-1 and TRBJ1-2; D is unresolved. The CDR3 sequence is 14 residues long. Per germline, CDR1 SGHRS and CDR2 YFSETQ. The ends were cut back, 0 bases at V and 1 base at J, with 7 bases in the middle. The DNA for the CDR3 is TGCGCCAGCAGCTTGGAAACAATTAACTATGGCTACACCTTC. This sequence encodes CASSLETINYGYTF. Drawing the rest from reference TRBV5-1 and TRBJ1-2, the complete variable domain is KAGVTQTPRYLIKTRGQQVTLSCSPISGHRSVSWYQQTPGQGLQFLFEYFSETQRNKGNFPGRFSGRQFSNSRSEMNVSTLELGDSALYLCASSLETINYGYTFGSGTRLTVV.

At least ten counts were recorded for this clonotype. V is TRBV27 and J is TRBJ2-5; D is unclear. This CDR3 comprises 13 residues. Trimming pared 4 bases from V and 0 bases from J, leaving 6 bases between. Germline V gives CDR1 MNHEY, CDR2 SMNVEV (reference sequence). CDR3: CASSSSYQETQYF. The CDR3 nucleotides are TGTGCCAGCAGTTCGAGCTACCAAGAGACCCAGTACTTC.

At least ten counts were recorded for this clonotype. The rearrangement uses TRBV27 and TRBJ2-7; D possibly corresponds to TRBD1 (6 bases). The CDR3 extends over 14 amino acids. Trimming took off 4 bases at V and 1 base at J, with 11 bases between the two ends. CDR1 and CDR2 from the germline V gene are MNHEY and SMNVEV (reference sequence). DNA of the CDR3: TGTGCCAGCAGTTCCCACAGGGATTCCTACGAGCAGTACTTC. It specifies CASSSHRDSYEQYF.

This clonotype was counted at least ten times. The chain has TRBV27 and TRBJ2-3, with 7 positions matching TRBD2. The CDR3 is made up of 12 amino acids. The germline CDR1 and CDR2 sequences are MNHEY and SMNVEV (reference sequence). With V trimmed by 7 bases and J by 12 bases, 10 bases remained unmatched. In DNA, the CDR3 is TGTGCCAGCATCATCTCTAGCGGACGCCAGTATTTT. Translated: CASIISSGRQYF.

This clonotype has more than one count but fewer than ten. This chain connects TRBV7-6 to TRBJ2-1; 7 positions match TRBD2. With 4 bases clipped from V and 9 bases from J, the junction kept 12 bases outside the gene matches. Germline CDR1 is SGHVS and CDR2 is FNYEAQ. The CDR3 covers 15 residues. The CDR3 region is CASSSGLGLRSEQFF. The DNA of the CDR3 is TGTGCCAGCAGCTCCGGACTAGGGCTAAGGAGTGAGCAGTTCTTC.

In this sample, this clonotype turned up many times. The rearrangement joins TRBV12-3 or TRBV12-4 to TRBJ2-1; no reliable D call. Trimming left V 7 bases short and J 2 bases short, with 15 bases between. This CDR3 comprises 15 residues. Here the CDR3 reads CASTDFPAAYNEQFF. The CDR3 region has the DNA TGTGCCAGCACCGATTTCCCGGCTGCCTACAATGAGCAGTTCTTC.